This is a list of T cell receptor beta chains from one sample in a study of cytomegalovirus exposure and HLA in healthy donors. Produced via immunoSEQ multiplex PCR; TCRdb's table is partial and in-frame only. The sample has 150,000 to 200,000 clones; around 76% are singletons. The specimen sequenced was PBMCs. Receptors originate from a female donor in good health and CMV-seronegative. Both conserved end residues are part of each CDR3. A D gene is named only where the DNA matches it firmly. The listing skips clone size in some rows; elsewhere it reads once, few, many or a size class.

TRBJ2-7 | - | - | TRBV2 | TGTGCCAGCAGTTCTTCCTACGAGCAGTACTTC | CASSSSYEQYF
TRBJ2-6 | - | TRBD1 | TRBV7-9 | TGTGCCAGCAGCAGGCCATCCAGGGGGCCAGAGTCTGGGGCCAACGTCCTGACTTTC | CASSRPSRGPESGANVLTF
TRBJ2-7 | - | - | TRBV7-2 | TGTGCCAGCAGCTTAGGCGGGACTTCCTACGAGCAGTACTTC | CASSLGGTSYEQYF
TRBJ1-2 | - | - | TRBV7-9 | TGTGCCAGCAGCCCTTTCGGGGAGGGTAACTATGGCTACACCTTC | CASSPFGEGNYGYTF
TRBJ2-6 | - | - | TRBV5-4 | TGTGCCAGCAGCTTGATGGGGGCGGTAGGTGGGGCCAACGTCCTGACTTTC | CASSLMGAVGGANVLTF
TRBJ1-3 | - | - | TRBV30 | TGTGCCTGGAGGCGTCTTGCGCACTCTGGAAACACCATATATTTT | CAWRRLAHSGNTIYF
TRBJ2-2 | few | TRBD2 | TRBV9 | TGTGCCAGCAGCGAATGGCTAGCGGGGACCGGGGAGCTGTTTTTT | CASSEWLAGTGELFF
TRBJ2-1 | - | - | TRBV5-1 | TGCGCCAGCAGCTTGGGAATCCCGGGTATAAATGAGCAGTTCTTC | CASSLGIPGINEQFF
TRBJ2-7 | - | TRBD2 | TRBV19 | TGTGCCAGTAGTATTACTAGCGCTCCCTACGAGCAGTACTTC | CASSITSAPYEQYF
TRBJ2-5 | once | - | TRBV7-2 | TGTGCCAGCAACTATCGAGCTTTACGGGAGACCCAGTACTTC | CASNYRALRETQYF
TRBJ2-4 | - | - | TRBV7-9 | TGTGCCAGCAGCTTATGGCGGATCCCTCGCGAAAACATTCAGTACTTC | CASSLWRIPRENIQYF
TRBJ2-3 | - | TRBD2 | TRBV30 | TGTGCCTGGGATAGACTAGCGGACGGAGATACGCAGTATTTT | CAWDRLADGDTQYF
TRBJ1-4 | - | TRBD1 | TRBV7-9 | TGTGCCAGCAGCTCACATAGACAGGGGAGCCAGATTCGGGAAAAACTGTTTTTT | CASSSHRQGSQIREKLFF
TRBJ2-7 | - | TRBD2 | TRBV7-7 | TGTGCCAGCAGCCGCAGCGGGAGCTCCTACGAGCAGTACTTC | CASSRSGSSYEQYF
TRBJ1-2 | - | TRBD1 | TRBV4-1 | TGCGCCAGCAGCCAAGTCGGGACAGGGAGAGGTACCTATGGCTACACCTTC | CASSQVGTGRGTYGYTF
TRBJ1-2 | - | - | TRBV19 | TGTGCCAGTAGTATCTCCCAACAGGGAAGATATGGCTACACCTTC | CASSISQQGRYGYTF